The T cell receptor (beta chain) described here comes from a study of cytomegalovirus exposure and HLA in healthy donors. The study's findings and limits: Common viral pathogens were later found to be apparently linked to several of the most significant clusters. The productive fraction for most TCR beta V segments was about 87% or about 30% in an earlier analysis.

The CDR3 extends over 11 amino acids. V was clipped by 7 bases and J by 10 bases, with 11 bases between them. The germline gives CDR1 SNHLY, CDR2 FYNNEI. With 60 Vbeta and 13 Jbeta primers, the PCR was carried out. In the source study's methods: A later analysis counted approximately 80 million unique TCR beta chains, around 10 million shared. Clones were sequenced by immunoSEQ multiplex PCR, and TCRdb holds only the in-frame ones, with some missing. The V and J calls and the clone size are those of that table, but D and trimming were determined from the DNA. The sample lists a few hundred thousand clones; roughly 89% were seen once. On this clone: Its antigen is not known.

The chain joins TRBV2 to TRBJ2-1, with D possibly being TRBD2 (6 bases). The TCR originated in a woman aged 18-30 years in good health and CMV-seronegative. The sample consisted of PBMCs. The CDR3 coding sequence is TGTGCCAGCACTTATGCGGGGGAGCAGTTCTTC. Translating it yields CASTYAGEQFF.